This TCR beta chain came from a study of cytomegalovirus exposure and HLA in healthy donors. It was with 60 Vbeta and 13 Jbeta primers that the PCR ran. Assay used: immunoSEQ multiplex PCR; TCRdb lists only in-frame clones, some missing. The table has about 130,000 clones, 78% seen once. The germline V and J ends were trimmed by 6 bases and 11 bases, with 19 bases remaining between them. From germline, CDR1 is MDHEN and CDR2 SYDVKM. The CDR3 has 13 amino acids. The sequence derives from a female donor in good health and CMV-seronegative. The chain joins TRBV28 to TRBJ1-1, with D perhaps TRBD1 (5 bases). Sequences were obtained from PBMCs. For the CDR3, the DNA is TGTGCCAGCAGCTTAGGGGCACAGGATCTTGCTTTCTTT. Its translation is CASSLGAQDLAFF.